One and the same sample provided the 15 T cell receptor beta chains below, sequenced in a study of T cells after yellow fever vaccination (dated by TCRdb to the late 2010s). Preparation of the library involved 5' RACE. Data came from an Illumina HiSeq 2500. TCRdb trimmed public reads at Q25 via fastp, called clones via MiXCR and kept in-frame beta chains. Entries that share a CDR3 protein sequence are merged under the most common genes and DNA. Across this sample there are hundreds of thousands of distinct CDR3 sequences, with about 12% seen only once. More than 13% of the sample rests with the top ten. The sample's treatment or condition label, in plain terms: live attenuated yellow fever vaccine strain. Source: PBMCs, taken on the day of the yellow fever booster vaccination. The source is a man aged 25 to 40 who received the YFV17D yellow fever vaccine.

The genes are TRBV12-3 or TRBV12-4 and TRBJ2-4; TRBD2 agrees at 10 bases. The CDR3 is made up of 16 amino acids. The V and J ends lost 6 bases and 0 bases, in that order; junction bases with no gene match: 5. The CDR3 reads CASRASGSRAKNIQYF. CDR3 bases: TGTGCCAGCAGGGCTAGCGGGAGTAGAGCCAAAAACATTCAGTACTTC.

In this sample, this clonotype turned up a few times. V is TRBV20-1 and J is TRBJ2-7; D not certain. Trimming took off 0 bases at V and 0 bases at J, with 9 bases between the two ends. This CDR3 region has 14 residues. Germline V gives CDR1 DFQATT, CDR2 SNEGSKA (reference sequence). The CDR3 loop reads CSARDPLRSYEQYF. CDR3 nucleotides: TGCAGTGCTAGAGATCCACTTCGCTCCTACGAGCAGTACTTC.

J is TRBJ2-7 and V is TRBV21-1; TRBD2, the D gene given by the table, was not confirmed from the DNA. TRBV21-1 is a listed pseudogene. CDR3 size: 15 residues. The CDR3 DNA reads as TGTGCCAGCAGCAAAGGGAAAAGCGGGAGGGGAGAGCAGTACTTC. Encoded protein: CASSKGKSGRGEQYF.

This clonotype was picked up many times. The chain links TRBV20-1 to TRBJ2-7; D call uncertain. CDR1 and CDR2 (germline): DFQATT, SNEGSKA (reference sequence). Trimming took 1 base from V and 6 from J, leaving 13 bases between them. The CDR3 is 13 residues long. The CDR3 DNA reads TGCAGTGCTAGAGGCGGAGCCATGGGCGAGCAGTACTTC. This encodes CSARGGAMGEQYF.

V is TRBV15 and J is TRBJ2-7, with D uncertain. Germline V gene data show CDR1 as LNHNV and CDR2 as YYDKDF (reference sequence). CDR3 length equals 14 residues. V dropped 0 bases and J dropped 3 bases, with 9 bases sitting between them. The CDR3 DNA follows: TGTGCCACCAGCAGAGATCCTAGTAACTACGAGCAGTACTTC. It specifies CATSRDPSNYEQYF.

This clonotype has ten or more counts. The gene calls are TRBV14 and TRBJ2-1; D ambiguous. Germline CDR1 is SGHDN and CDR2 is FVKESK. The CDR3 covers 15 residues. The V and J ends lost 1 base and 10 bases respectively, with 17 bases between them. The chain's CDR3 is CASSQGHPLVWEQFF. The CDR3 coding sequence is TGTGCCAGCAGCCAAGGACACCCTTTAGTCTGGGAGCAGTTCTTC.

This clonotype was seen only a few times. V gene TRBV29-1 combines with J gene TRBJ2-5; D is uncertain. Trimming took off 1 base at V and 10 bases at J, with 10 bases between the two ends. Germline assignment: CDR1 SQVTM and CDR2 ANQGSEA. This CDR3 has 11 residues. The CDR3: CSVEGGGDQYF. The CDR3 DNA follows: TGCAGCGTTGAAGGGGGTGGGGACCAGTACTTC. The full variable domain, with the rest looked up from reference TRBV29-1 and TRBJ2-5, is SAVISQKPSRDICQRGTSLTIQCQVDSQVTMMFWYRQQPGQSLTLIATANQGSEATYESGFVIDKFPISRPNLTFSTLTVSNMSPEDSSIYLCSVEGGGDQYFGPGTRLLVL.

This clonotype was seen many times. J is TRBJ2-2 and V is TRBV12-3 or TRBV12-4, with 10 bases that match TRBD2. Trimming removed 5 bases from V and 7 bases from J; junction bases left unmatched: 7. This CDR3 is 15 amino acids long. The CDR3 bases are TGTGCCAGCAGTAAATCTAGCGGGAGTAACGGGGAGCTGTTTTTT. Translation: CASSKSSGSNGELFF.

The chain recombines TRBV27 with TRBJ2-7, with 9 bases aligning to TRBD1. The J segment lost 5 bases and the V segment lost 5 bases, leaving 7 bases of the junction unmatched. Per germline, CDR1 MNHEY and CDR2 SMNVEV (reference sequence). The CDR3 covers 14 residues. Written as DNA, the CDR3 is TGTGCCAGCAGTAGAACAGGGGGCTATAACGAGCAGTACTTC. Its translation: CASSRTGGYNEQYF.

This chain connects TRBV5-1 to TRBJ1-4; D gene ambiguous. Germline V lookup: CDR1 SGHRS, CDR2 YFSETQ. Trimming pared 4 bases from V and 5 bases from J, leaving 12 bases between. CDR3 length: 14 residues. CDR3 bases: TGCGCCAGCAGCCTTCTCGGACCCAATGAAAAACTGTTTTTT. Residues: CASSLLGPNEKLFF.

This clonotype appeared a few times. The V gene is TRBV27, the J gene TRBJ2-1, with TRBD2 identical over 14 bases. With 8 bases clipped from V and 1 base from J, the junction kept 13 bases outside the gene matches. CDR3 size: 19 residues. Germline V gives CDR1 MNHEY, CDR2 SMNVEV (reference sequence). In nucleotides, the CDR3 is TGTGCCAGCGGAGTTTTGAGACTAGCGGGAGGGCCGTCCTACAATGAGCAGTTCTTC. It encodes CASGVLRLAGGPSYNEQFF.

J is TRBJ2-3 and V is TRBV25-1; TRBD2 aligns across 7 bases. After removal of 2 bases from V and 4 bases from J, the junction contained 12 bases not matched to a gene. In germline, CDR1 is MGHDK, CDR2 SYGVNS. The CDR3 length is 17 residues. CDR3 in amino acids: CASSEPPSGINSDTQYF. The CDR3 bases are TGTGCCAGCAGTGAACCCCCGAGCGGGATAAATTCAGATACGCAGTATTTT.

The table lists this clonotype with a few counts. The J gene is TRBJ2-1, the V gene TRBV3-1; D might be TRBD2 (6 bases). Trimming removed 2 bases from V and 4 bases from J, with 15 bases in between. This CDR3 has 16 residues. The germline CDR1 and CDR2 sequences are LGHDT and YNNKEL (reference sequence). CDR3 DNA sequence: TGTGCCAGCAGCCAATATTCGGGAGTTCGGTACAATGAGCAGTTCTTC. Its protein is CASSQYSGVRYNEQFF.

This clonotype was counted only a few times. The chain employs TRBV6-5 and TRBJ2-7, with no clear D. Germline CDR1 reads MNHEY; CDR2 reads SVGAGI. V lost 3 bases and J 0 bases, leaving 6 bases between the germline ends. The CDR3 runs to 13 residues. CDR3 nucleotides: TGTGCCAGCAGTTATAACCCCTCCTACGAGCAGTACTTC. This sequence encodes CASSYNPSYEQYF.

The V gene is TRBV12-3 or TRBV12-4, the J gene TRBJ2-1; tentatively, D is TRBD1 (6 bases). V was clipped by 6 bases and J by 4 bases, with 13 bases between them. The CDR3 extends over 14 amino acids. The CDR3 nucleotides are TGTGCCAGCAGGGGGTCAAGGGGGTACAATGAGCAGTTCTTC. It encodes CASRGSRGYNEQFF.